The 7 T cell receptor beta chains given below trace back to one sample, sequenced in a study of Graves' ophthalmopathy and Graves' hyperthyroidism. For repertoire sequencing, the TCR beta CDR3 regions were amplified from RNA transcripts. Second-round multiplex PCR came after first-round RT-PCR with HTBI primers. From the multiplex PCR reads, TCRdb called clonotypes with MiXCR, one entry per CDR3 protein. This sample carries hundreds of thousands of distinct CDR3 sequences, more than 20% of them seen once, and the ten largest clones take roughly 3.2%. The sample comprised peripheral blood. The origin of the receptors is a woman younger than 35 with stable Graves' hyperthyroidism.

CDR3 in amino acids: CASSEGGRTDTQYF. Written as DNA, the CDR3 is TGCGCCAGCAGCGAGGGGGGTCGCACAGATACGCAGTATTTT. The V and J genes are TRBV5-1 and TRBJ2-3; D possibly matches TRBD1 or TRBD2 (6 bases each). This CDR3 has 14 residues. Trimming shortened V by 4 bases and J by 1 base, and 10 bases separated the two germline ends. CDR1 and CDR2 (germline): SGHRS, YFSETQ.

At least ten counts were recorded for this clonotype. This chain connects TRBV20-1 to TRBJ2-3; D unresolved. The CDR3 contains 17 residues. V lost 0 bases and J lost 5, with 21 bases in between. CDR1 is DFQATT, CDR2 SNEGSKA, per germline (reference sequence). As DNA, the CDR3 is TGCAGTGCTAGAGATGCCAGAAACGCCAAACTCGTAGATACGCAGTATTTT. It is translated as CSARDARNAKLVDTQYF.

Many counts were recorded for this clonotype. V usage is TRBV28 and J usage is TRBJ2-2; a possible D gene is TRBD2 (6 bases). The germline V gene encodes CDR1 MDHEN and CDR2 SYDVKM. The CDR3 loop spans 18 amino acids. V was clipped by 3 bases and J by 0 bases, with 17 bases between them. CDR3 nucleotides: TGTGCCAGCAGTTTGTGGGGTATAGCGGTTCCGAACACCGGGGAGCTGTTTTTT. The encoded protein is CASSLWGIAVPNTGELFF.

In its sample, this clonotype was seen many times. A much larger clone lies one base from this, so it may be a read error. The CDR3 DNA reads as TGTGCCAGCCTCTGGACAGGAAGTACTAACTATGGCTACACCTTC. This sequence encodes CASLWTGSTNYGYTF. V is TRBV12-3 or TRBV12-4 and J is TRBJ1-2, with TRBD1 matching 7 bases. J was trimmed by 0 bases and V by 8 bases; bases with no gene match: 9. The CDR3 sequence is 15 residues long.

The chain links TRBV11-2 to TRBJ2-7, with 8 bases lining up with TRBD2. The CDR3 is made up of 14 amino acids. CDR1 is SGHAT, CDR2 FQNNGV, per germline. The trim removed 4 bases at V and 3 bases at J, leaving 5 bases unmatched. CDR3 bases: TGTGCCAGCAGCTCTGTGGGACTAGTCTACGAGCAGTACTTC. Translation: CASSSVGLVYEQYF. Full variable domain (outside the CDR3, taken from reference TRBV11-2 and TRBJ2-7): EAGVAQSPRYKIIEKRQSVAFWCNPISGHATLYWYQQILGQGPKLLIQFQNNGVVDDSQLPKDRFSAERLKGVDSTLKIQPAKLEDSAVYLCASSSVGLVYEQYFGPGTRLTVT.

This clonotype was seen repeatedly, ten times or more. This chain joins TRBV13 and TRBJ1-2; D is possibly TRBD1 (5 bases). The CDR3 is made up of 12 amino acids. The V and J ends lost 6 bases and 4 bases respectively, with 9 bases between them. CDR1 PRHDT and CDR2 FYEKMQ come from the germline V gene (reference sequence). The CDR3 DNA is TGTGCCAGCAGATATACAGGCTATGGCTACACCTTC. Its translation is CASRYTGYGYTF.

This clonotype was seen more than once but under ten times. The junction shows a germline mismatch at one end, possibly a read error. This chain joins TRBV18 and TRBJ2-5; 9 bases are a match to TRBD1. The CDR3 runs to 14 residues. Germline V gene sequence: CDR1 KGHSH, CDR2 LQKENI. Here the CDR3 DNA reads TGTGCCAGTTCACCAACAGGGGGCGCAGAGACCCAGTACTTC. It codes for CASSPTGGAETQYF.